Listed here are 32 T cell receptor beta chains from one sample, sequenced in a study of OX40 agonist ivuxolimab in advanced cancers. TCRdb's copy holds only in-frame clones and misses some; the assay was immunoSEQ multiplex PCR. The data contain tens of thousands of clones, 75% to 90% of them singletons. This specimen consisted of CD4+ or CD8+ T cells sorted from blood, obtained in a trial of the OX40 agonist ivuxolimab. Receptors originate from an adult with an advanced solid tumor such as melanoma, head and neck, liver or kidney cancer.

The V and J genes are TRBV11-3 and TRBJ1-3; D is ambiguous. Germline CDR1 and CDR2: SGHNT and YENEEA. CDR3 length: 15 residues. Between the trimmed V and J ends, which lost 5 bases and 4 bases, there was a span of 15 bases. CDR3 region: CASSPLRVPGNTIYF. The DNA for the CDR3 is TGTGCCAGCAGCCCCCTTCGGGTACCCGGAAACACCATATATTTT.

The gene calls are TRBV19 and TRBJ2-2; 7 nucleotides line up with TRBD1. V trimming: 6 bases; J trimming: 6 bases; junction bases outside the gene matches: 4. CDR3 length: 13 residues. Germline loops: CDR1 LNHDA, CDR2 SQIVND (reference sequence). CDR3: CASRTGVAGELFF. CDR3 DNA sequence: TGTGCCAGTAGAACAGGGGTGGCCGGGGAGCTGTTTTTT.

This clone appeared once. The J gene is TRBJ1-1, the V gene TRBV2, with D unresolved. CDR1 SNHLY and CDR2 FYNNEI come from the germline V gene. The V end was cut by 9 bases, the J end by 7 bases, with 18 bases between. This CDR3 contains 13 residues. The CDR3 sequence: CASLRAGSGEAFF. Written as DNA, the CDR3 is TGTGCCAGTCTCCGGGCGGGGAGCGGTGAAGCTTTCTTT.

The chain links TRBV2 to TRBJ1-4; D is perhaps TRBD1 (5 bases). Germline-derived CDR1 and CDR2 are SNHLY and FYNNEI. This CDR3 contains 15 residues. The V gene lost 6 bases and the J gene lost 3 bases, with 14 bases spanning the gap. CDR3 amino acids: CASSVSGFANEKLFF. The CDR3 DNA reads TGTGCCAGCAGCGTTTCAGGGTTTGCTAATGAAAAACTGTTTTTT.

The chain recombines TRBV5-1 with TRBJ2-5; D not certain. Between the trimmed V and J ends, which lost 2 bases and 5 bases, there was a span of 13 bases. The V gene's germline CDR1 is SGHRS and CDR2 YFSETQ. The CDR3 totals 14 residues. The CDR3 loop is CASSFLEARETQYF. CDR3 sequence (DNA): TGCGCCAGCAGCTTCCTTGAGGCCCGGGAGACCCAGTACTTC.

The chain joins TRBV7-9 to TRBJ1-3; D gene unclear. The CDR3 totals 14 residues. Trimming took off 1 base at V and 1 base at J, with 5 bases between the two ends. Germline CDR1 reads SEHNR; CDR2 reads FQNEAQ (reference sequence). In DNA, the CDR3 is TGTGCCAGCAGCTTAGGGGGATCTGGAAACACCATATATTTT. As protein: CASSLGGSGNTIYF.

The chain combines TRBV28 with TRBJ1-2; 12 nucleotides agree with TRBD1. The CDR3 is 17 residues long. Per the germline V gene, CDR1 is MDHEN and CDR2 is SYDVKM. Unmatched junction bases numbered 16, after V lost 6 bases and J lost 8 bases. This CDR3 is CASSISPGTGGRVGYTF. In nucleotides, the CDR3 is TGTGCCAGCAGCATCTCTCCCGGGACAGGGGGCCGGGTAGGCTACACCTTC.

Remarks on this clone: The junction departs from germline at one end; a sequencing error may be responsible. V gene TRBV5-1 combines with J gene TRBJ2-2, with 7 bases fitting TRBD1. Germline V CDR1 and CDR2: SGHRS, YFSETQ. The CDR3 consists of 14 residues. CDR3 loop: CASSTDREHRGAVF. The DNA of the CDR3 is TGCGCCAGCAGCACCGACAGGGAACACCGGGGAGCTGTTTTT.

V gene TRBV27 combines with J gene TRBJ2-5; the D gene is possibly TRBD1 (7 bases). Deletions cut 4 bases from V and 4 bases from J, with 22 bases between. CDR1 MNHEY and CDR2 SMNVEV come from the germline V gene (reference sequence). The CDR3 has 17 residues. CDR3 DNA sequence: TGTGCCAGCAGTTGGATTGGTGGTTACAGGGGAGGAGAGACCCAGTACTTC. Translated, it gives CASSWIGGYRGGETQYF.

The table lists this clone with a count of one. V gene TRBV5-1 combines with J gene TRBJ2-7, with a possible D match to TRBD1 (6 bases). Between the trimmed V and J ends, which lost 0 bases and 8 bases, there was a span of 12 bases. Germline CDR1 is SGHRS and CDR2 is YFSETQ. The CDR3 is made up of 13 amino acids. The chain's CDR3 is CASSLETGNKQYF. CDR3 in DNA: TGCGCCAGCAGCTTGGAAACAGGGAATAAGCAGTACTTC.

In this sample, this clone turned up once. The genes are TRBV29-1 and TRBJ2-7; 10 nucleotides line up with TRBD2. V gave up 6 bases and J gave up 4 bases; unmatched junction bases: 9. CDR3 length: 14 residues. Germline CDR1 reads SQVTM; CDR2 reads ANQGSEA. CDR3 residues: CSVQPGLATYEQYF. DNA for the CDR3: TGCAGCGTCCAGCCGGGACTAGCGACGTACGAGCAGTACTTC.

This chain connects TRBV5-4 to TRBJ2-1; perhaps TRBD2 as D (6 bases). The CDR3 totals 16 residues. Between the trimmed V and J ends, which lost 1 base and 7 bases, there was a span of 18 bases. The germline V gene has CDR1 SGHNT and CDR2 YYREEE (reference sequence). The CDR3 region is CASSLYSGSGINEQFF. In nucleotides, the CDR3 is TGTGCCAGCAGCTTGTACAGCGGTAGCGGTATTAATGAGCAGTTCTTC.

The chain joins TRBV7-2 to TRBJ1-6, with 7 bases lining up with TRBD1. The trim removed 1 base at V and 8 bases at J, leaving 5 bases unmatched. Germline V gene lookup returns CDR1 SGHTA and CDR2 FQGNSA. The CDR3 runs to 15 residues. The CDR3 DNA sequence: TGTGCCAGCAGCTTAGATCAGGGGGACTATTCACCCCTCCACTTT. Translated, it gives CASSLDQGDYSPLHF.

The chain is built from TRBV19 and TRBJ2-7; TRBD1 is a possible D gene (6 bases). CDR1 and CDR2 from the germline V gene are LNHDA and SQIVND (reference sequence). CDR3 length: 12 residues. Trimming took off 7 bases at V and 4 bases at J, with 11 bases between the two ends. CDR3 protein: CASNRAGYEQYF. The CDR3 DNA sequence: TGTGCCAGTAACAGGGCCGGTTACGAGCAGTACTTC.

This rearrangement joins TRBV28 to TRBJ2-1; the D gene is possibly TRBD1 (6 bases). The CDR3 covers 13 residues. Per the germline V gene, CDR1 is MDHEN and CDR2 is SYDVKM. Trimming removed 0 bases at V and 9 bases at J, with 9 bases between. The CDR3 spells CASSLWGTLEQFF. CDR3 sequence (DNA): TGTGCCAGCAGTTTATGGGGGACACTTGAGCAGTTCTTC.

The V call is TRBV7-9, the J call TRBJ1-1; D call uncertain. CDR1 and CDR2 from the germline V gene are SEHNR and FQNEAQ (reference sequence). CDR3 length: 17 residues. Trimming shortened V by 5 bases and J by 1 base, and 20 bases separated the two germline ends. In DNA, the CDR3 is TGTGCCAGCAGCATGCCCTGGCCGGGGTTCGGGAACACTGAAGCTTTCTTT. It encodes CASSMPWPGFGNTEAFF.

The chain has TRBV5-1 and TRBJ1-2, with no clear D. The length of the CDR3 is 14 residues. Per germline, CDR1 SGHRS and CDR2 YFSETQ. The germline V and J ends were trimmed by 4 bases and 8 bases, with 18 bases remaining between them. CDR3 DNA: TGCGCCAGCAGCCGCCCCGAAGCGGTTTTGGGCTACACCTTC. This gives the protein CASSRPEAVLGYTF. Full variable domain (remainder filled in from reference TRBV5-1 and TRBJ1-2): KAGVTQTPRYLIKTRGQQVTLSCSPISGHRSVSWYQQTPGQGLQFLFEYFSETQRNKGNFPGRFSGRQFSNSRSEMNVSTLELGDSALYLCASSRPEAVLGYTFGSGTRLTVV.

The chain's CDR3 is CATAARGDSLYGYTF. The CDR3 DNA follows: TGTGCCACAGCGGCCCGGGGTGATTCACTCTATGGCTACACCTTC. The chain recombines TRBV6-5 with TRBJ1-2; D is uncertain. V gave up 10 bases and J gave up 4 bases, with 22 bases separating them. The CDR3 spans 15 residues. Germline values: CDR1 MNHEY, CDR2 SVGAGI.

V gene TRBV29-1 combines with J gene TRBJ2-4; D is uncertain. Trimming removed 5 bases from V and 0 bases from J, with 11 bases in between. The CDR3 covers 14 residues. The germline V gene has CDR1 SQVTM and CDR2 ANQGSEA. CDR3 DNA: TGCAGCGTTTTAGGTCTACTAGCCAAAAACATTCAGTACTTC. Translation: CSVLGLLAKNIQYF. The entire variable domain, with the rest obtained from reference TRBV29-1 and TRBJ2-4, is as follows: SAVISQKPSRDICQRGTSLTIQCQVDSQVTMMFWYRQQPGQSLTLIATANQGSEATYESGFVIDKFPISRPNLTFSTLTVSNMSPEDSSIYLCSVLGLLAKNIQYFGAGTRLSVL.

This clone was observed a few times. The chain has TRBV5-6 and TRBJ2-3, with TRBD1 identical over 10 bases. With V trimmed by 2 bases and J by 9 bases, 15 bases remained unmatched. This CDR3 comprises 17 residues. Per germline, CDR1 SGHDT and CDR2 YYEEEE. The CDR3: CASSLPPGQGWPGTQYF. As DNA, the CDR3 is TGTGCCAGCAGCTTACCTCCGGGACAGGGGTGGCCGGGCACGCAGTATTTT.

The genes are TRBV5-5 and TRBJ2-1, with a tentative D call TRBD1 (6 bases). Per the germline V gene, CDR1 is SGHKS and CDR2 is YYEKEE (reference sequence). The CDR3 contains 13 residues. Trimming shortened V by 0 bases and J by 13 bases, and 14 bases separated the two germline ends. This chain's CDR3 is CASSLEQQGQQFF. DNA of the CDR3: TGTGCCAGCAGCTTGGAGCAGCAGGGGCAACAGTTCTTC.

This clone has a handful of counts. The chain couples TRBV28 to TRBJ2-7; 7 positions match TRBD1. Germline lookup yields CDR1 MDHEN and CDR2 SYDVKM. CDR3 size: 18 residues. With V trimmed by 6 bases and J by 3 bases, 20 bases remained unmatched. The CDR3, as DNA: TGTGCCAGCAGCTTGACGTTTGGGTCGACAGGGTTCAGCTACGAGCAGTACTTC. Translated, it gives CASSLTFGSTGFSYEQYF. Together with reference TRBV28 and TRBJ2-7, the CDR3 gives the full variable domain: DVKVTQSSRYLVKRTGEKVFLECVQDMDHENMFWYRQDPGLGLRLIYFSYDVKMKEKGDIPEGYSVSREKKERFSLILESASTNQTSMYLCASSLTFGSTGFSYEQYFGPGTRLTVT.

This clone is a singleton in its sample. The V gene is TRBV10-3, the J gene TRBJ2-3; no definite D call. V was shortened by 4 bases and J by 6 bases, with 11 bases between the two germline ends. Germline assignment: CDR1 ENHRY and CDR2 SYGVKD. The CDR3 is 13 residues long. The DNA of the CDR3 is TGTGCCATCAGTGCGATGGATAAGGATACGCAGTATTTT. This codes for CAISAMDKDTQYF.

The V and J genes are TRBV30 and TRBJ1-2, with unresolved D. V lost 2 bases and J lost 8, with 9 bases in between. The CDR3 contains 11 residues. The germline CDR1 and CDR2 sequences are GTSNPN and SVGIG (reference sequence). CDR3 sequence reads: CAWSPSGGYTF. CDR3 sequence (DNA): TGTGCCTGGAGTCCTAGCGGAGGCTACACCTTC.

V usage is TRBV29-1 and J usage is TRBJ2-5; D gene ambiguous. V was shortened by 7 bases and J by 4 bases, with 10 bases between the two germline ends. This CDR3 region has 11 residues. Germline CDR1 SQVTM, CDR2 ANQGSEA. CDR3 loop: CSANDPETQYF. CDR3 DNA sequence: TGCAGCGCCAACGACCCAGAGACCCAGTACTTC.

This chain connects TRBV28 to TRBJ1-5; D unclear. V was shortened by 2 bases and J by 0 bases, with 5 bases between the two germline ends. The CDR3 is 14 residues long. Germline lookup yields CDR1 MDHEN and CDR2 SYDVKM. This CDR3 is CASSLGSSNQPQHF. In DNA form, the CDR3 reads TGTGCCAGCAGTTTAGGTAGTAGCAATCAGCCCCAGCATTTT.

The J gene is TRBJ2-1, the V gene TRBV2; D is unresolved. Looked up from germline, CDR1 is SNHLY and CDR2 is FYNNEI. CDR3 length: 13 amino acids. V dropped 4 bases and J dropped 5 bases, with 9 bases sitting between them. CDR3: CASSGLGNNEQFF. The CDR3 nucleotides read TGTGCCAGCAGTGGGCTAGGGAACAATGAGCAGTTCTTC.

This CDR3 is CASSIGATQRARYGNEQFF. As DNA, the CDR3 is TGTGCCAGTAGTATAGGTGCTACACAGCGGGCTCGATATGGTAATGAGCAGTTCTTC. The genes are TRBV19 and TRBJ2-1; TRBD2 is a possible D gene (6 bases). Germline CDR1 and CDR2: LNHDA and SQIVND (reference sequence). Trimming left V 1 base short and J 7 bases short, with 26 bases between. This CDR3 contains 19 residues.

The V call is TRBV6-1, the J call TRBJ2-1; D is perhaps TRBD1 or TRBD2 (5 bases each). Between the trimmed V and J ends, which lost 6 bases and 14 bases, there was a span of 17 bases. This CDR3 is built from 12 residues. Germline lookup yields CDR1 MNHNS and CDR2 SASEGT. This CDR3 is CASSLPRGQEFF. CDR3 DNA: TGTGCCAGCAGCCTACCTCGGGGCCAGGAGTTCTTC.

The chain is built from TRBV14 and TRBJ2-7; D is undetermined. This CDR3 has 14 residues. Germline V gives CDR1 SGHDN, CDR2 FVKESK. With 2 bases removed from V and 0 bases from J, the gap between germline ends came to 8 bases. CDR3 coding DNA: TGTGCCAGCAGCCAATTTCTTAGCTCCTACGAGCAGTACTTC. It yields the protein CASSQFLSSYEQYF.

The J gene is TRBJ1-3, the V gene TRBV19; no clear D gene. Trimming took 5 bases from V and 4 from J, leaving 9 bases between them. This CDR3 is 13 amino acids long. Germline lookup yields CDR1 LNHDA and CDR2 SQIVND (reference sequence). The CDR3 DNA reads as TGTGCCAGTAGTCCCCTGGGCGGAAACACCATATATTTT. Amino acids: CASSPLGGNTIYF.

This chain connects TRBV7-7 to TRBJ1-1; 7 nucleotides line up with TRBD1. Trimming cost V 4 bases and J 0 bases; bases outside gene matches: 2. In germline, CDR1 is SSHAT, CDR2 FNYEAQ (reference sequence). The CDR3 length is 14 residues. The CDR3 spells CASSYRGLNTEAFF. Written as DNA, the CDR3 is TGTGCCAGCAGCTACAGGGGACTGAACACTGAAGCTTTCTTT. Complete variable domain (other parts from reference TRBV7-7 and TRBJ1-1): GAGVSQSPRYKVTKRGQDVTLRCDPISSHATLYWYQQALGQGPEFLTYFNYEAQPDKSGLPSDRFSAERPEGSISTLTIQRTEQRDSAMYRCASSYRGLNTEAFFGQGTRLTVV.